Sequencing of this TCR beta chain was carried out in a study of CXCR3-negative and CXCR3-positive naive CD8 T cells (dated 2019 in TCRdb). With regard to the full study: Some 130 million TRB reads were obtained in total, roughly 1.5 +/- 0.3 million reads per library. For the TRBV-TRBJ cluster analysis, the naive subsets came from a handful of donors, while the memory cells came from 3 donors. Diversity and physicochemical repertoire analyses covered over 10 donors pooled from two independent experiments.

Of note for this clonotype: This clone's antigen is unknown.

Sequencing relied on a NextSeq 550. The Human TCR Profiling Kit (MiLaboratory) was used to make UMI-labeled 5' RACE TRB cDNA libraries. The full amount of extracted RNA was used for cDNA synthesis, and the full amount of resulting cDNA was used for PCR amplification. Libraries were prepared in parallel using an identical number of PCR cycles. As for the original processing: With a minimum of two reads required per UMI, MIGEC and MiXCR pulled out about 53,000 +/- 10,000 unique UMI-labeled TRB cDNA molecules from each library. Each library averaged 40,000 +/- 10,000 functional in-frame TRB CDR3 nucleotide clonotypes without stop codons. After downsampling to 5000 UMI-labeled TRB molecules per sample, diversity metrics, including normalized Shannon-Wiener and Chao1, were computed in VDJtools. VDJtools was used to calculate clonotype-size-weighted physicochemical properties of the central five CDR3 residues, namely interaction energy, strength, volume and Kidera factor 4. Reprocessed by TCRdb, the reads give a single entry per CDR3 protein sequence, without DNA. The V and J calls come from TCRdb's annotation, not from the publication. The data table for this sample lists about 150,000 distinct CDR3 sequences. Clones ranked in the top ten supply 0.49% of the sample.

Broader findings and caveats from the paper: Naive CXCR3-negative and CXCR3-positive cells from the same donor showed similar TRBV-TRBJ usage, whereas memory cells showed distinct patterns. TRB CDR3s from CXCR3-positive naive cells showed higher hydrophobicity (lower Kidera factor 4), lower energy, and higher strength and volume indices than CXCR3-negative naive cells. Because surface CD5, which has been linked to self-reactivity in mice, was comparable between naive subsets, TCR interaction strength was also inferred from TRB CDR3 physicochemical properties. Both naive subsets had comparably high repertoire diversity, while memory CD8+ T cells had much lower repertoire diversity. CXCR3 expression partially decreased after cryopreservation, so most assays used freshly isolated PBMCs.

For each CD8+ T cell subset, flow sorting was done in triplicate, and 310,000 or so cells per subset went directly into RLT lysis buffer. To exclude memory contaminants, naive CD8+ T cells were stringently defined as CD45RO-CCR7+CD27+CD95-. Standard density gradient centrifugation was used to isolate peripheral blood mononuclear cells from buffy coats. A FACSAria III was used to flow-sort naive CXCR3-negative and CXCR3-positive CD8+ T cells. Total RNA was extracted from sorted cells with an RNeasy Mini Kit. From a lookup of the germline V gene (reference sequence), CDR1 and CDR2 are PRHDT and FYEKMQ. The CDR3, cysteine through phenylalanine, is 11 amino acids long. A DNA sequence was not provided.

The TCR was taken from a human donor in good health. Some clones in this sample may be carry-over from other donors' samples. The chain employs TRBV13 and TRBJ1-1. Input material: naive CXCR3+ CD8+ T cells from blood. The cell subset or site label, as the study defines it: CD45RO-CCR7+CD27+CD95- naive CD8+ T cells expressing CXCR3 (TNR3+). CDR3 region: CASSLGGMAFF.